These T cell receptor beta chains were read from a single sample in a study of shared clonotypes between healthy human individuals. Using immunoSEQ multiplex PCR, the repertoire was profiled, and TCRdb retains in-frame clones only, with some absent. The sample yields about 2.2 million clones, around 93% seen once. The sequencing sample was made of naive CD8+ T cells from PBMCs. The origin of the receptors is a young man in good health. Some clones in this sample may be carry-over from other donors' samples. Both conserved end residues are part of each CDR3. The order of the fields is V gene, clone size, J gene, D gene, CDR3 DNA, CDR3 protein. A D gene is named only where the DNA matches it firmly. Clone size is not always given. Where it is, it says once, few, many or a class for expanded clones.

v_gene: TRBV27
abundance: -
j_gene: TRBJ1-1
d_gene: TRBD1
CDR3nt: TGTGCCAGCAGTTTTGGGGCAGGGGGCTACACTGAAGCTTTCTTT
CDR3aa: CASSFGAGGYTEAFF

v_gene: TRBV5-6
abundance: -
j_gene: TRBJ2-6
d_gene: TRBD1
CDR3nt: TGTGCCAGCAGCTTGTATGTGACAGGGGTGAGATCTGGGGCCAACGTCCTGACTTTC
CDR3aa: CASSLYVTGVRSGANVLTF

v_gene: TRBV27
abundance: -
j_gene: TRBJ2-7
d_gene: -
CDR3nt: TGTGCCAGCAAGGACAGCCGCTCCTACGAGCAGTACTTC
CDR3aa: CASKDSRSYEQYF

v_gene: TRBV2
abundance: -
j_gene: TRBJ2-3
d_gene: TRBD1
CDR3nt: TGTGCCAGCACCCCCCCAGGGGGCAGACCCACAGATACGCAGTATTTT
CDR3aa: CASTPPGGRPTDTQYF

v_gene: TRBV19
abundance: -
j_gene: TRBJ1-3
d_gene: -
CDR3nt: TGTGCCAGTAGTCCGGCGGGGTCTGGAAACACCATATATTTT
CDR3aa: CASSPAGSGNTIYF

v_gene: TRBV4-3
abundance: -
j_gene: TRBJ1-2
d_gene: TRBD1
CDR3nt: TGCGCCAGCAGCCAAGACAGGGGGCCCTATGGCTACACCTTC
CDR3aa: CASSQDRGPYGYTF

v_gene: TRBV5-5
abundance: -
j_gene: TRBJ2-2
d_gene: -
CDR3nt: TGTGCCAGCAGCTTGCCAGAAAACACCGGGGAGCTGTTTTTT
CDR3aa: CASSLPENTGELFF

v_gene: TRBV5-1
abundance: -
j_gene: TRBJ1-4
d_gene: TRBD1
CDR3nt: TGCGCCAGCAGCTTGGCGAGAGACAGGGTGTGGGGTAATGAAAAACTGTTTTTT
CDR3aa: CASSLARDRVWGNEKLFF

v_gene: TRBV27
abundance: -
j_gene: TRBJ2-7
d_gene: -
CDR3nt: TGTGCCAGCAGTTTATCGAAGGGAGAGGGGGAGCAGTACTTC
CDR3aa: CASSLSKGEGEQYF

v_gene: TRBV4-3
abundance: -
j_gene: TRBJ1-1
d_gene: -
CDR3nt: TGCGCCAGCAGCCAAGCCAAGAACACTGAAGCTTTCTTT
CDR3aa: CASSQAKNTEAFF

v_gene: TRBV28
abundance: few
j_gene: TRBJ1-1
d_gene: -
CDR3nt: TGTGCCAGCAGGTCTGGGGGGGTTGAAGCTTTCTTT
CDR3aa: CASRSGGVEAFF

v_gene: TRBV18
abundance: -
j_gene: TRBJ1-2
d_gene: TRBD1
CDR3nt: TGTGCCAGCTCACCCGACAGGGATGGCTACACCTTC
CDR3aa: CASSPDRDGYTF

v_gene: TRBV9
abundance: -
j_gene: TRBJ2-3
d_gene: -
CDR3nt: TGTGCCAGCAGCCTCAATACGGTGGGGTTCACAGATACGCAGTATTTT
CDR3aa: CASSLNTVGFTDTQYF

v_gene: TRBV6-5
abundance: -
j_gene: TRBJ1-3
d_gene: -
CDR3nt: TGTGCCAGCAGCCTCCCGGGGCAAAACACCATATATTTT
CDR3aa: CASSLPGQNTIYF

v_gene: TRBV7-9
abundance: -
j_gene: TRBJ2-2
d_gene: TRBD1
CDR3nt: TGTGCCAGCAGCCCCCCCGGGACAGGGACGGTCGAGCTGTTTTTT
CDR3aa: CASSPPGTGTVELFF

v_gene: TRBV27
abundance: -
j_gene: TRBJ2-1
d_gene: -
CDR3nt: TGTGCCAGCAGCATCAGCGCCCCGATATACAGCAATGAGCAGTTCTTC
CDR3aa: CASSISAPIYSNEQFF

v_gene: TRBV14
abundance: -
j_gene: TRBJ2-7
d_gene: TRBD2
CDR3nt: TGTGCCAGCAGCCAAGATACCTCCAGCGGGAGGCACCCCTACGAGCAGTACTTC
CDR3aa: CASSQDTSSGRHPYEQYF

v_gene: TRBV7-2
abundance: -
j_gene: TRBJ2-7
d_gene: TRBD2
CDR3nt: TGTGCCAGCAGCTTGACTAGCGGGATCGAGCAGTACTTC
CDR3aa: CASSLTSGIEQYF

v_gene: TRBV11-1
abundance: -
j_gene: TRBJ2-7
d_gene: -
CDR3nt: TGTGCCAGCAGCCCCGCGGGCATCGTCTACGAGCAGTACTTC
CDR3aa: CASSPAGIVYEQYF

v_gene: TRBV7-3
abundance: -
j_gene: TRBJ2-6
d_gene: -
CDR3nt: TGTGCCAGCGGAATGGGCTCTGGGGCCAACGTCCTGACTTTC
CDR3aa: CASGMGSGANVLTF

v_gene: TRBV28
abundance: once
j_gene: TRBJ1-5
d_gene: -
CDR3nt: TGTGCCAGCAGTTTAGTAGTAAACCAGCCCCAGCATTTT
CDR3aa: CASSLVVNQPQHF

v_gene: TRBV10-3
abundance: -
j_gene: TRBJ2-3
d_gene: -
CDR3nt: TGTGCCACGGGTGGAGCATCAGATACGCAGTATTTT
CDR3aa: CATGGASDTQYF

v_gene: TRBV7-6
abundance: -
j_gene: TRBJ2-1
d_gene: TRBD2
CDR3nt: TGTGCCAGCAGCTTAGGGCCCGGACTAGGGCCCCACAATGAGCAGTTCTTC
CDR3aa: CASSLGPGLGPHNEQFF

v_gene: TRBV7-6
abundance: -
j_gene: TRBJ2-1
d_gene: TRBD2
CDR3nt: TGTGCCAGCAGCCCACTAGCGTCGACATACAATGAGCAGTTCTTC
CDR3aa: CASSPLASTYNEQFF

v_gene: TRBV10-3
abundance: -
j_gene: TRBJ2-7
d_gene: TRBD2
CDR3nt: TGTGCCATCAGTGAACTAGCGGTCTACGAGCAGTACTTC
CDR3aa: CAISELAVYEQYF

v_gene: TRBV19
abundance: -
j_gene: TRBJ2-1
d_gene: TRBD2
CDR3nt: TGTGCCAGTAGACCGGGACTAGTCTCACGTGAGCAGTTCTTC
CDR3aa: CASRPGLVSREQFF

v_gene: TRBV29-1
abundance: -
j_gene: TRBJ2-3
d_gene: TRBD2
CDR3nt: TGCAGCGCCCCGGCCGGGAGGCTGGATACGCAGTATTTT
CDR3aa: CSAPAGRLDTQYF

v_gene: TRBV4-1
abundance: -
j_gene: TRBJ2-1
d_gene: TRBD2
CDR3nt: TGCGCCAGCAGCCCTACTAGCGCAAACTACAATGAGCAGTTCTTC
CDR3aa: CASSPTSANYNEQFF

v_gene: TRBV11-2
abundance: -
j_gene: TRBJ1-1
d_gene: -
CDR3nt: TGTGCCAGCAGCCCCTTTACCCGAGAGAACACTGAAGCTTTCTTT
CDR3aa: CASSPFTRENTEAFF

v_gene: TRBV5-6
abundance: -
j_gene: TRBJ2-7
d_gene: TRBD1
CDR3nt: TGTGCCAGCAGCCTGACAGGGTCCTACGAGCAGTACTTC
CDR3aa: CASSLTGSYEQYF

v_gene: TRBV6-1
abundance: once
j_gene: TRBJ2-6
d_gene: -
CDR3nt: TGTGCCAGCAGTGAAGAGAGTTATTGGGCCAACGTCCTGACTTTC
CDR3aa: CASSEESYWANVLTF

v_gene: TRBV7-7
abundance: -
j_gene: TRBJ2-1
d_gene: -
CDR3nt: TGTGCCAGCAGCTTAGGTCTGGCGGCCTACAATGAGCAGTTCTTC
CDR3aa: CASSLGLAAYNEQFF

v_gene: TRBV11-2
abundance: -
j_gene: TRBJ2-5
d_gene: -
CDR3nt: TGTGCCAGCAGCTCACCCGGGCCCCAAGAGACCCAGTACTTC
CDR3aa: CASSSPGPQETQYF

v_gene: TRBV15
abundance: -
j_gene: TRBJ2-2
d_gene: -
CDR3nt: TGTGCCACCAGCCCGACCTGGCAGGCGAACACCGGGGAGCTGTTTTTT
CDR3aa: CATSPTWQANTGELFF

v_gene: TRBV11-1
abundance: -
j_gene: TRBJ1-1
d_gene: TRBD1
CDR3nt: TGTGCCAGCAGCGATCGGACAGGGGGAAACACTGAAGCTTTCTTT
CDR3aa: CASSDRTGGNTEAFF

v_gene: TRBV9
abundance: -
j_gene: TRBJ2-1
d_gene: TRBD2
CDR3nt: TGTGCCAGCAGCGTATTTGGGACTAGTGGGGATTTATCCTACAATGAGCAGTTCTTC
CDR3aa: CASSVFGTSGDLSYNEQFF

v_gene: TRBV7-9
abundance: once
j_gene: TRBJ2-7
d_gene: TRBD1
CDR3nt: TGTGCCAGCAGCCCTACCGGGACAGAAGGCTACGAGCAGTACTTC
CDR3aa: CASSPTGTEGYEQYF